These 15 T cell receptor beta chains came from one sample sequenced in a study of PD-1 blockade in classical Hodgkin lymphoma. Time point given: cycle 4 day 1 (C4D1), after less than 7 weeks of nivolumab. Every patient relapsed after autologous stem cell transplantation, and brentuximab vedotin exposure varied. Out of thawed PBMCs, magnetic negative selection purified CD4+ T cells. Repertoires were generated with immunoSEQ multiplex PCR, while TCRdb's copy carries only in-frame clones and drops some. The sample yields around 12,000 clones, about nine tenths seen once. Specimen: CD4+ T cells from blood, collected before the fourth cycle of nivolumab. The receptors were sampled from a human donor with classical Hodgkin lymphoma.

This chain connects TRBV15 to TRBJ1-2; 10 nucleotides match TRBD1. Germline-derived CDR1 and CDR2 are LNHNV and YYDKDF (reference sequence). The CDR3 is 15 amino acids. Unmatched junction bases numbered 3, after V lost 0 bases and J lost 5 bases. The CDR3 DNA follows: TGTGCCACCAGCAGAGAGACAGGGGGCAGATATGGCTACACCTTC. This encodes CATSRETGGRYGYTF.

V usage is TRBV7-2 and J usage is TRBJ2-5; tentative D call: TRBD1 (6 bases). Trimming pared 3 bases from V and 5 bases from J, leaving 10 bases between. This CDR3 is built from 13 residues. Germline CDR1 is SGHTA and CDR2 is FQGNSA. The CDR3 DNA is TGTGCCAGCAGCTTTGGGACATATGAGACCCAGTACTTC. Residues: CASSFGTYETQYF.

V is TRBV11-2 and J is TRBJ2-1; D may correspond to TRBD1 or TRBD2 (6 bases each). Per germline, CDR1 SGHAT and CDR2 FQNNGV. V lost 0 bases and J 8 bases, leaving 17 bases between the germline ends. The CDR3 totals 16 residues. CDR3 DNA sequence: TGTGCCAGCAGCTTAGAACCGGGGGCAGCTTTACATGAGCAGTTCTTC. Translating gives CASSLEPGAALHEQFF. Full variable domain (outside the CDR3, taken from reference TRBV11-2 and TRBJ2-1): EAGVAQSPRYKIIEKRQSVAFWCNPISGHATLYWYQQILGQGPKLLIQFQNNGVVDDSQLPKDRFSAERLKGVDSTLKIQPAKLEDSAVYLCASSLEPGAALHEQFFGPGTRLTVL.

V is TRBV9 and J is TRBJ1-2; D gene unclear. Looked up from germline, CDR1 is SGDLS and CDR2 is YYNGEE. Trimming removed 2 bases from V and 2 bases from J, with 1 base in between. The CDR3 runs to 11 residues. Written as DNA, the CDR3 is TGTGCCAGCAGCGTCAACTATGGCTACACCTTC. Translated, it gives CASSVNYGYTF. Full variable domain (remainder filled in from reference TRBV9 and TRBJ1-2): DSGVTQTPKHLITATGQRVTLRCSPRSGDLSVYWYQQSLDQGLQFLIQYYNGEERAKGNILERFSAQQFPDLHSELNLSSLELGDSALYFCASSVNYGYTFGSGTRLTVV.

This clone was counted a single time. CDR3 DNA sequence: TGTGCCAGCAGTTTCTGGCAGCCTAATCAGCCCCAGCATTTT. It codes for CASSFWQPNQPQHF. The gene calls are TRBV28 and TRBJ1-5; D unresolved. V was trimmed by 3 bases and J by 4 bases, leaving 10 bases between them. The CDR3 is 14 amino acids. CDR1 MDHEN and CDR2 SYDVKM come from the germline V gene.

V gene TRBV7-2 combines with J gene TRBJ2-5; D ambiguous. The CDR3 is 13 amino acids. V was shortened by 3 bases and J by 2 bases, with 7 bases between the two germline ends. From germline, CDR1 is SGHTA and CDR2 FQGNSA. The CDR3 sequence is CASSFSQQETQYF. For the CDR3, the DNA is TGTGCCAGCAGCTTTAGCCAGCAAGAGACCCAGTACTTC.

The CDR3 region has the DNA TGTGCCAGCAGGGGACATCAGAATGAAAAACTGTTTTTT. Translated: CASRGHQNEKLFF. The chain is built from TRBV2 and TRBJ1-4; TRBD1 might be the D (6 bases). In germline, CDR1 is SNHLY, CDR2 FYNNEI. V was clipped by 6 bases and J by 5 bases, with 10 bases between them. CDR3 length: 13 residues.

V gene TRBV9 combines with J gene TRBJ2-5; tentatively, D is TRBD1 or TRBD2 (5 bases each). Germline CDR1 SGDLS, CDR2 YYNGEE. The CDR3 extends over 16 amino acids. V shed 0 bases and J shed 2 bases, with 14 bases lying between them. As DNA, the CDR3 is TGTGCCAGCAGCGTAGCTACAATGGGGACGCAAGAGACCCAGTACTTC. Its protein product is CASSVATMGTQETQYF.

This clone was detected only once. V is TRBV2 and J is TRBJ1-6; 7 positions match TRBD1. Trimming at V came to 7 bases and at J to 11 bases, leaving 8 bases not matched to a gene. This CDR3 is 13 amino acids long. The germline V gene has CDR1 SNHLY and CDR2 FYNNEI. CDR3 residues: CASIRTGATPLHF. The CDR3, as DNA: TGTGCCAGCATAAGGACAGGCGCGACACCCCTCCACTTT.

The CDR3 nucleotides read TGTGCCAGCAGTTACTCTTCAGGGGGCAGCTACGAGCAGTACTTC. Translating gives CASSYSSGGSYEQYF. V and J are TRBV6-6 and TRBJ2-7, with TRBD1 matching 8 bases. Germline V lookup: CDR1 MNHNY, CDR2 SVGAGI (reference sequence). The trim removed 0 bases at V and 3 bases at J, leaving 4 bases unmatched. The CDR3 loop spans 15 amino acids.

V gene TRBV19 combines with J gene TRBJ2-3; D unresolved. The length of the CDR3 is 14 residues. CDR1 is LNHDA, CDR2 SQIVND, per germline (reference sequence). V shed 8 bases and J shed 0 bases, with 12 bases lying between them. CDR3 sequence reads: CASGPKVSTDTQYF. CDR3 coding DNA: TGTGCCAGTGGCCCCAAAGTCAGCACAGATACGCAGTATTTT.

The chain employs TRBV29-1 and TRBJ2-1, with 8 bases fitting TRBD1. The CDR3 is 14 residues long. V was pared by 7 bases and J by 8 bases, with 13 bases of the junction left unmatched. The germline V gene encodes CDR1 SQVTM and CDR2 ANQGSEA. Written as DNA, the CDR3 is TGCAGCGCCAGAGACAGGGGCACGCTCGATGAGCAGTTCTTC. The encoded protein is CSARDRGTLDEQFF.

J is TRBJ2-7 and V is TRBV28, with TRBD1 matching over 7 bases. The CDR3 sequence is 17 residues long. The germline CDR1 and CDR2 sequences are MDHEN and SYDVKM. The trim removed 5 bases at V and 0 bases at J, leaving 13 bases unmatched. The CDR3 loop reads CASSGSQGPTSSYEQYF. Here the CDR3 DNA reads TGTGCCAGCAGTGGATCACAGGGGCCCACGAGCTCCTACGAGCAGTACTTC. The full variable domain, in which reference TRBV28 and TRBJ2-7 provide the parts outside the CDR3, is DVKVTQSSRYLVKRTGEKVFLECVQDMDHENMFWYRQDPGLGLRLIYFSYDVKMKEKGDIPEGYSVSREKKERFSLILESASTNQTSMYLCASSGSQGPTSSYEQYFGPGTRLTVT.

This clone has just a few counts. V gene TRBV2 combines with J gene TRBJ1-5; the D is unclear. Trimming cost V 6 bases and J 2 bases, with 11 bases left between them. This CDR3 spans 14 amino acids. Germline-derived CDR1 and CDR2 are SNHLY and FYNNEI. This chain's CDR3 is CASSSSWGNQPQHF. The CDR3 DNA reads TGTGCCAGCAGCTCCTCTTGGGGCAATCAGCCCCAGCATTTT.

The CDR3 here is CASSIDRGGTGELFF. The CDR3 nucleotides are TGTGCCAGCAGCATTGACAGGGGTGGCACCGGGGAGCTGTTTTTT. This rearrangement joins TRBV7-8 to TRBJ2-2; 8 bases fit TRBD1. Germline V lookup: CDR1 SGHVS, CDR2 FQNEAQ. V lost 5 bases to trimming and J lost 4 bases; unmatched junction nucleotides: 6. The CDR3 sequence is 15 residues long.